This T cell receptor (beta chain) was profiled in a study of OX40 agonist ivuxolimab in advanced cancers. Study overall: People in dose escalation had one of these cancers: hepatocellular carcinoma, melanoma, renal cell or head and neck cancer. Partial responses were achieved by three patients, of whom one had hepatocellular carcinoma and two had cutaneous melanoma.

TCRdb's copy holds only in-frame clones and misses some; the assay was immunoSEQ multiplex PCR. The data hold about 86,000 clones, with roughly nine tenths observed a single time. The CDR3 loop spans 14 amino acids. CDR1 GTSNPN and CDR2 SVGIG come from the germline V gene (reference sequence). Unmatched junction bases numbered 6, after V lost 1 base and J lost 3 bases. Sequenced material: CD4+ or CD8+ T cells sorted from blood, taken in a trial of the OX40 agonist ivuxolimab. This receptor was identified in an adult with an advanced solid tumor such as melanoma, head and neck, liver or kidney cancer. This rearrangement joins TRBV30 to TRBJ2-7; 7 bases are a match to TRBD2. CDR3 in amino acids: CAWSEKRDHYEQYF. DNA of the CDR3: TGTGCCTGGAGTGAGAAGCGGGATCACTACGAGCAGTACTTC.